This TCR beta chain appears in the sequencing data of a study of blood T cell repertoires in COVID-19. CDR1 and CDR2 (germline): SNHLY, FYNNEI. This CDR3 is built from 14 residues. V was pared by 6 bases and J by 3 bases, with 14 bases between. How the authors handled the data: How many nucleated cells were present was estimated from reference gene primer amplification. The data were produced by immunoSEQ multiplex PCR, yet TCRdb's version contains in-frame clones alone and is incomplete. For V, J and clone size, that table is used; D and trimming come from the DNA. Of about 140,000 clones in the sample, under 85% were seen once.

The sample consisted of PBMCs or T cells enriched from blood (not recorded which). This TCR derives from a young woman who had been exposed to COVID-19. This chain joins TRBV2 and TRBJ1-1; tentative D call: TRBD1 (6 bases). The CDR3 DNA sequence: TGTGCCAGCAGCGAACAGGGCTTGGACACTGAAGCTTTCTTT. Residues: CASSEQGLDTEAFF.